The 21 T cell receptor beta chains presented below share a single source sample, sequenced in a study of PD-L1 blockade in urothelial cancer. Using immunoSEQ multiplex PCR, the repertoire was profiled, and TCRdb retains in-frame clones only, with some absent. The sample shows approximately 100,000 clones, around 92% of them seen only once. As to time point: pretreatment peripheral blood. Source: PBMCs, taken around atezolizumab (anti-PD-L1) treatment. Receptors were obtained from an elderly woman with urothelial cancer.

This clone was detected many times. The rearrangement joins TRBV27 to TRBJ1-2; D is possibly TRBD1 (5 bases). The CDR3 sequence is 13 residues long. The germline V gene encodes CDR1 MNHEY and CDR2 SMNVEV (reference sequence). Trimming removed 6 bases from V and 5 bases from J, with 13 bases in between. CDR3 in amino acids: CASSPSRVYGYTF. DNA for the CDR3: TGTGCCAGCAGCCCCAGCAGGGTGTATGGCTACACCTTC.

The V and J genes are TRBV5-1 and TRBJ2-7; 9 nucleotides line up with TRBD1. CDR3 length equals 15 residues. Germline values: CDR1 SGHRS, CDR2 YFSETQ. Trimming removed 0 bases from V and 4 bases from J; junction bases left unmatched: 5. The DNA of the CDR3 is TGCGCCAGCAGCTTGGCGGGGACAGGGCAATACGAGCAGTACTTC. It yields the protein CASSLAGTGQYEQYF.

This clone was detected once. The genes are TRBV27 and TRBJ1-2; D is perhaps TRBD1 (5 bases). V was clipped by 2 bases and J by 8 bases, with 15 bases between them. Germline loops: CDR1 MNHEY, CDR2 SMNVEV (reference sequence). This CDR3 has 14 residues. Here the CDR3 DNA reads TGTGCCAGCAGTTTAATATTCCGGGACTCCGGCTACACCTTC. Protein: CASSLIFRDSGYTF.

The table lists this clone with a few counts. V usage is TRBV7-9 and J usage is TRBJ1-1; 8 bases line up with TRBD1. CDR1 and CDR2 (germline): SEHNR, FQNEAQ (reference sequence). This CDR3 comprises 14 residues. The V gene end was trimmed by 5 bases and the J gene end by 3 bases; junction bases not matched to a gene: 5. The CDR3 region has the DNA TGTGCCAGCAGCCCGGACAGGGCGGACACTGAAGCTTTCTTT. As protein: CASSPDRADTEAFF.

The chain couples TRBV30 to TRBJ2-3; 8 bases are a match to TRBD2. The CDR3 runs 14 residues. From germline, CDR1 is GTSNPN and CDR2 SVGIG (reference sequence). The ends lost 4 bases at V and 6 bases at J; junction bases unmatched: 9. The CDR3 sequence is CAWKMSGRGDTQYF. The CDR3 nucleotides read TGTGCCTGGAAAATGAGCGGGAGAGGTGATACGCAGTATTTT.

This clone was seen a single time. This sequence joins TRBV10-1 and TRBJ2-3; 11 bases agree with TRBD2. From germline, CDR1 is WNHNN and CDR2 SYGVQD (reference sequence). V lost 0 bases and J lost 1; bases outside the gene matches: 9. The CDR3 sequence is 19 residues long. The CDR3 nucleotides read TGCGCCAGCAGTGAGTCGGTATTAGCGGGAGGGCCGCGCACAGATACGCAGTATTTT. Translating gives CASSESVLAGGPRTDTQYF.

This clone was seen only once. V usage is TRBV19 and J usage is TRBJ2-1, with 14 nucleotides matching TRBD2. The junction had 13 bases not matched to a gene; V was cut back by 5 bases and J by 7 bases. CDR3 length: 18 residues. The germline V gene has CDR1 LNHDA and CDR2 SQIVND (reference sequence). The CDR3 protein is CASSSGTSGRPGRNEQFF. CDR3 in DNA: TGTGCCAGTAGTTCCGGGACTAGCGGGAGACCAGGGCGGAATGAGCAGTTCTTC.

The genes are TRBV5-1 and TRBJ2-2; D is unclear. Germline V lookup: CDR1 SGHRS, CDR2 YFSETQ. CDR3 length: 15 residues. Trimming removed 0 bases from V and 7 bases from J, with 13 bases in between. The CDR3 DNA follows: TGCGCCAGCAGCTTGGAGCCACCCCCGGTCGGGGAGCTGTTTTTT. Translation gives CASSLEPPPVGELFF.

The chain uses TRBV19 and TRBJ2-2; perhaps TRBD2 as D (5 bases). The CDR3 loop spans 16 amino acids. V gave up 0 bases and J gave up 1 base, with 9 bases separating them. Germline CDR1 reads LNHDA; CDR2 reads SQIVND (reference sequence). CDR3 sequence reads: CASSIDRGLNTGELFF. In DNA form, the CDR3 reads TGTGCCAGTAGTATAGATCGAGGGTTGAACACCGGGGAGCTGTTTTTT.

This clone was detected a few times. This sequence joins TRBV4-2 and TRBJ2-3; D is ambiguous. The CDR3 loop spans 16 amino acids. CDR1 is LGHNA, CDR2 YNFKEQ, per germline. V lost 1 base, J lost 1 base, and 12 bases lay in between. The CDR3 is CASSQGPRPGTDTQYF. CDR3 in DNA: TGTGCCAGCAGCCAAGGGCCCAGGCCGGGCACAGATACGCAGTATTTT.

This sequence joins TRBV5-1 and TRBJ2-6; 10 positions agree with TRBD1. The CDR3 runs to 17 residues. Per germline, CDR1 SGHRS and CDR2 YFSETQ. The ends lost 0 bases at V and 0 bases at J; junction bases unmatched: 0. The CDR3 is CASSLGTGGSGANVLTF. CDR3 nucleotide sequence: TGCGCCAGCAGCTTGGGGACAGGGGGCTCTGGGGCCAACGTCCTGACTTTC.

The chain uses TRBV5-1 and TRBJ2-3; D remains unclear. From germline, CDR1 is SGHRS and CDR2 YFSETQ. The CDR3 contains 12 residues. V was trimmed by 0 bases and J by 5 bases, leaving 4 bases between them. The DNA for the CDR3 is TGCGCCAGCAGCTTGGGACAAGATACGCAGTATTTT. It specifies CASSLGQDTQYF.

The chain links TRBV19 to TRBJ2-1; TRBD1 might be the D (5 bases). This CDR3 region has 19 residues. With 4 bases removed from V and 6 bases from J, the gap between germline ends came to 28 bases. Per the germline V gene, CDR1 is LNHDA and CDR2 is SQIVND (reference sequence). The CDR3 DNA follows: TGTGCCAGTAGTACTTCCCCTGCCTCCACCCCGCGTCAGGGCAATGAGCAGTTCTTC. This codes for CASSTSPASTPRQGNEQFF.

The count of this clone is one. This rearrangement joins TRBV5-4 to TRBJ2-5; D gene unclear. The CDR3 contains 15 residues. V shed 4 bases and J shed 2 bases, with 15 bases lying between them. Germline CDR1 reads SGHNT; CDR2 reads YYREEE (reference sequence). The CDR3 coding sequence is TGTGCCAGCAGCCCTACCTCACGCCCTCAAGAGACCCAGTACTTC. Protein: CASSPTSRPQETQYF.

The count of this clone is one. This sequence joins TRBV6-1 and TRBJ1-1; 9 bases match TRBD1. Germline CDR1 MNHNS, CDR2 SASEGT. The V gene end was trimmed by 2 bases and the J gene end by 11 bases; junction bases not matched to a gene: 6. The length of the CDR3 is 13 residues. The CDR3 region is CASSETGGLGAFF. The DNA for the CDR3 is TGTGCCAGCAGTGAAACAGGGGGCCTTGGGGCTTTCTTT.

The chain couples TRBV4-2 to TRBJ1-4; perhaps TRBD1 as D (5 bases). The V gene's germline CDR1 is LGHNA and CDR2 YNFKEQ. The CDR3 is 16 amino acids. Trimming shortened V by 0 bases and J by 4 bases, and 12 bases separated the two germline ends. The CDR3: CASSQELGGNNEKLFF. CDR3 nucleotides: TGTGCCAGCAGCCAAGAACTCGGGGGGAATAATGAAAAACTGTTTTTT.

V gene TRBV30 combines with J gene TRBJ1-4; tentative D call: TRBD1 (5 bases). The CDR3 has 16 amino acids. The germline gives CDR1 GTSNPN, CDR2 SVGIG (reference sequence). Trimming took off 0 bases at V and 6 bases at J, with 17 bases between the two ends. CDR3 coding DNA: TGTGCCTGGAGTGTGGGGATTGGGGCTCGAGATGAAAAACTGTTTTTT. It encodes CAWSVGIGARDEKLFF.

The gene calls are TRBV18 and TRBJ2-7, with 7 nucleotides matching TRBD1. The CDR3 length is 15 residues. CDR1 and CDR2 (germline): KGHSH, LQKENI. V lost 3 bases, J lost 2 bases, and 7 bases stayed unmatched. Here the CDR3 reads CASSPRDRLTYEQYF. The CDR3 bases are TGTGCCAGCTCACCCCGGGACAGACTGACCTACGAGCAGTACTTC. Together with reference TRBV18 and TRBJ2-7, the CDR3 gives the full variable domain: NAGVMQNPRHLVRRRGQEARLRCSPMKGHSHVYWYRQLPEEGLKFMVYLQKENIIDESGMPKERFSAEFPKEGPSILRIQQVVRGDSAAYFCASSPRDRLTYEQYFGPGTRLTVT.

The V gene is TRBV28, the J gene TRBJ2-1; TRBD2 matches at 8 bases. Looked up from germline, CDR1 is MDHEN and CDR2 is SYDVKM. J gave up 1 base and V 6 bases, and 11 bases lay outside the gene matches. The CDR3 sequence is 17 residues long. The CDR3 region has the DNA TGTGCCAGCAGGAACCAAGCGGGAGAAGGTTCCTACAATGAGCAGTTCTTC. This encodes CASRNQAGEGSYNEQFF.

This clone appeared a single time. The chain couples TRBV5-6 to TRBJ2-6; possibly TRBD1 for D (6 bases). CDR3 length: 16 residues. V gave up 6 bases and J gave up 1 base, with 14 bases separating them. CDR1 is SGHDT, CDR2 YYEEEE, per germline. As DNA, the CDR3 is TGTGCCAGCACCGATTGGGGGCGATCTGGGGCCAACGTCCTGACTTTC. This gives the protein CASTDWGRSGANVLTF.

This clone was seen only once. The DNA of the CDR3 is TGTGCCAGCAGCTCAAGGACAGGGATTAGCAATCAGCCCCAGCATTTT. Its protein is CASSSRTGISNQPQHF. The chain joins TRBV11-2 to TRBJ1-5; 8 bases match TRBD1. CDR1 and CDR2 (germline): SGHAT, FQNNGV. The V segment lost 4 bases and the J segment 0 bases; nucleotides outside the gene matches: 5. The CDR3 is 16 amino acids.